The 10 T cell receptor beta chains below come from one sample, sequenced in a study of T cells in localized non-small cell lung cancer. Clones were read by immunoSEQ multiplex PCR, and TCRdb kept only the in-frame ones, dropping some. The table has 52,000 or so clones, around four fifths seen once. The sequenced sample was peripheral blood mononuclear cells, obtained before any cancer treatment. The receptors originated from a man aged 40 to 70 with stage III lung adenocarcinoma.

The chain links TRBV4-2 to TRBJ2-1, with 12 positions matching TRBD2. Losses at the gene ends were 0 bases for V and 4 bases for J; bases not matched to a gene: 4. Germline V gives CDR1 LGHNA, CDR2 YNFKEQ. The CDR3 totals 17 residues. The CDR3 region is CASSQDRTSGNYNEQFF. The CDR3 nucleotides are TGTGCCAGCAGCCAAGACCGGACTAGCGGGAATTACAATGAGCAGTTCTTC.

The chain uses TRBV9 and TRBJ2-3, with unresolved D. The CDR3 spans 14 residues. Germline V gene lookup returns CDR1 SGDLS and CDR2 YYNGEE. With 0 bases removed from V and 1 base from J, the gap between germline ends came to 6 bases. CDR3 residues: CASSVAVRTDTQYF. CDR3 DNA sequence: TGTGCCAGCAGCGTAGCAGTTCGCACAGATACGCAGTATTTT.

The chain is built from TRBV4-1 and TRBJ2-3; D is perhaps TRBD2 (6 bases). This CDR3 has 17 residues. V lost 1 base and J 3 bases, leaving 17 bases between the germline ends. The V gene's germline CDR1 is MGHRA and CDR2 YSYEKL. The CDR3 spells CASSQVHMGLQTDTQYF. As DNA, the CDR3 is TGCGCCAGCAGCCAAGTGCATATGGGACTTCAAACAGATACGCAGTATTTT.

The chain has TRBV11-2 and TRBJ1-1; maybe TRBD1 (6 bases). Germline assignment: CDR1 SGHAT and CDR2 FQNNGV. V was shortened by 4 bases and J by 6 bases, with 12 bases between the two germline ends. This CDR3 has 13 amino acids. The CDR3 nucleotides are TGTGCCAGCAGCTACCCTAGACAGGCTGAAGCTTTCTTT. It encodes CASSYPRQAEAFF.

J is TRBJ1-2 and V is TRBV4-3; 12 positions agree with TRBD1. The CDR3 spans 17 residues. Trimming removed 0 bases from V and 9 bases from J; junction bases left unmatched: 11. CDR1 and CDR2 from the germline V gene are LGHNA and YSLEER. The CDR3, as DNA: TGCGCCAGCAGCCAAGAAGCTACCGGGACAGGGGGCGATCGCTACACCTTC. It encodes CASSQEATGTGGDRYTF.

The V gene is TRBV27, the J gene TRBJ2-1, with 7 positions matching TRBD2. Germline CDR1 and CDR2: MNHEY and SMNVEV (reference sequence). The CDR3 spans 14 residues. The trim removed 6 bases at V and 3 bases at J, leaving 5 bases unmatched. The CDR3 sequence is CASRFASGYNEQFF. The CDR3 region has the DNA TGTGCCAGCAGATTCGCTAGCGGCTACAATGAGCAGTTCTTC.

The count of this clone is one. One junction end does not reproduce the germline sequence, and a read error may be involved. The chain is built from TRBV19 and TRBJ1-5, with 7 bases fitting TRBD1. Germline V gene data show CDR1 as LNHDA and CDR2 as SQIVND (reference sequence). The CDR3 length is 13 residues. This chain's CDR3 is CASGDSSYQPQHF. In DNA, the CDR3 is TGTGCCAGTGGGGACAGTAGCTATCAGCCCCAGCATTTT.

The V gene is TRBV7-8, the J gene TRBJ2-3, with 12 bases matching TRBD2. The J segment lost 3 bases and the V segment lost 3 bases, leaving 7 bases of the junction unmatched. The CDR3 runs 17 residues. The germline V gene encodes CDR1 SGHVS and CDR2 FQNEAQ. The CDR3 sequence is CASSFLAGGLYTDTQYF. Here the CDR3 DNA reads TGTGCCAGCAGCTTTCTAGCGGGAGGGCTTTATACAGATACGCAGTATTTT.

The chain couples TRBV10-3 to TRBJ1-4; D is undetermined. Trimming left V 6 bases short and J 8 bases short, with 16 bases between. Germline V gene lookup returns CDR1 ENHRY and CDR2 SYGVKD. This CDR3 contains 14 residues. The CDR3 spells CAIRRDYREEKLFF. DNA for the CDR3: TGTGCCATCAGAAGAGATTACCGGGAAGAAAAACTGTTTTTT.

The gene calls are TRBV9 and TRBJ2-5; D call uncertain. Per the germline V gene, CDR1 is SGDLS and CDR2 is YYNGEE. The V gene lost 0 bases and the J gene lost 0 bases, with 6 bases spanning the gap. The CDR3 contains 14 residues. This chain's CDR3 is CASSVGSDQETQYF. CDR3 DNA: TGTGCCAGCAGCGTAGGTTCAGACCAAGAGACCCAGTACTTC.